This TCR beta chain emerged from a study of response to subunit inactivated influenza vaccine. One entry per CDR3 protein, called by TCRdb with MiXCR from the RT-PCR reads. Seen here are 500,000 to 550,000 distinct CDR3 sequences, 6.5% to 8% observed once, and the top ten hold 10% to 15%. This clonotype was seen more than once but under ten times. Its specificity is not known. Broader study findings: Every seasonal influenza vaccination brings in few new T cells, the authors suggested.

This CDR3 has 15 amino acids. V lost 6 bases and J lost 4; bases outside the gene matches: 9. Germline CDR1 is DFQATT and CDR2 is SNEGSKA (reference sequence). The origin of this receptor is a man between 50 and 69 years old who received an inactivated influenza vaccine. This chain links TRBV20-1 with TRBJ1-3; 10 nucleotides line up with TRBD1. Here the sequenced sample was PBMCs from blood, taken less than 30 months after vaccination. The CDR3 bases are TGCAGTGCAACGGGGACAGGGGTGAGGGGAAACACCATATATTTT. This codes for CSATGTGVRGNTIYF.